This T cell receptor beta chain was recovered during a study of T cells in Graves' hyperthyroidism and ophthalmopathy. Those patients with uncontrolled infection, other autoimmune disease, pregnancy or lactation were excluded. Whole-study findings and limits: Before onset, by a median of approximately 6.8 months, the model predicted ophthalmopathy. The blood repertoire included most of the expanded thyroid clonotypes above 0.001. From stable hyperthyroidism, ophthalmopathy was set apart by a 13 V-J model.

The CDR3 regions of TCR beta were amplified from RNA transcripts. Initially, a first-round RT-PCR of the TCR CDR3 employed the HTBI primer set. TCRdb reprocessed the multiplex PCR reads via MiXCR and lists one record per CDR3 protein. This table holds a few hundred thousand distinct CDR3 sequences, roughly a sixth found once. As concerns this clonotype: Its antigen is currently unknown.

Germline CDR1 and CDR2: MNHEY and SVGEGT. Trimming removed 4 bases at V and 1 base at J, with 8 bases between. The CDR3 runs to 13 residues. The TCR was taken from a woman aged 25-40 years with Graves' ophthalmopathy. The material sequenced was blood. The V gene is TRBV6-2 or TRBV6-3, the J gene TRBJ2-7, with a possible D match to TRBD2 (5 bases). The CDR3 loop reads CASSFPGSYEQYF. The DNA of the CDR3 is TGTGCCAGCAGTTTCCCGGGATCCTACGAGCAGTACTTC.